This T cell receptor beta chain was captured in a study of blood T cell repertoires in COVID-19. Background on the study: The samples span acute and convalescent COVID-19 from the United States, Italy and Spain. T cells, B-cell-depleted T cells, or PBMCs supplied cDNA or gDNA.

In the original analysis: Amplification of reference gene primers provided the estimated nucleated cell counts. The data were produced by immunoSEQ multiplex PCR, yet TCRdb's version contains in-frame clones alone and is incomplete. V, J and clone size derive from that table, while D and trimming were established from the DNA sequence. The table records some 140,000 clones, roughly four fifths of them present only once. CDR3 size: 16 residues. CDR1 is SEHNR and CDR2 is FQNEAQ in the germline V gene (reference sequence). J lost 3 bases, V lost 6 bases, and 9 bases had no gene match. The receptor's source is an elderly man with acute or convalescent COVID-19. Sequencing used peripheral blood. This sequence joins TRBV7-9 and TRBJ2-3, with 10 bases matching TRBD1. The CDR3 reads CASRDSRDRGTDTQYF. CDR3 in DNA: TGTGCCAGCAGAGATAGCCGGGACAGGGGAACAGATACGCAGTATTTT.